This T cell receptor (beta chain) was recovered during a study of blood T cell repertoires in COVID-19. For the study at large: Sites across the United States, Italy and Spain contributed samples from acute and convalescent COVID-19. The cDNA or gDNA used as material had been derived from T cells, B-cell-depleted T cells, or PBMCs.

The Seattle patients joined while their infection was active and were tracked longitudinally afterward. Authors' analysis steps: Nucleated cell number was recorded as an estimate derived from reference gene primer amplification. The repertoire was sequenced with immunoSEQ multiplex PCR; TCRdb's copy has only in-frame clones and lacks some. That table furnishes V, J and clone size, whereas the DNA furnished D and trimming. The sample has about 190,000 clones; around 76% are singletons. In germline, CDR1 is LNHDA, CDR2 SQIVND (reference sequence). This CDR3 has 11 amino acids. The V and J ends lost 6 bases and 8 bases respectively, with 10 bases between them.

Sequenced sample: peripheral blood. The sequence was obtained from a woman aged 60-75 years with COVID-19, enrolled during active disease. V gene TRBV19 combines with J gene TRBJ1-2; D possibly corresponds to TRBD1 (5 bases). CDR3 nucleotide sequence: TGTGCCAGTAGAACAGGTCGAGGCTACACCTTC. Its protein product is CASRTGRGYTF.